A single sample gave rise to the 32 T cell receptor beta chains below, sequenced in a study of T cell responses to AZD1222 COVID-19 vaccine. Assay used: immunoSEQ multiplex PCR; TCRdb lists only in-frame clones, some missing. The sample includes under 150,000 clones, almost 90% of them seen just once. This material consisted of peripheral blood, taken 28 days after the second AZD1222 dose. The source is an adult who received the AZD1222 COVID-19 vaccine.

The V gene is TRBV28, the J gene TRBJ1-1, with TRBD1 matching over 8 bases. The ends lost 5 bases at V and 4 bases at J; junction bases unmatched: 15. The germline CDR1 and CDR2 sequences are MDHEN and SYDVKM. The length of the CDR3 is 17 residues. The CDR3 sequence is CASSLPGQAGLATEAFF. The CDR3, as DNA: TGTGCCAGCAGTCTCCCGGGACAGGCGGGGTTGGCCACTGAAGCTTTCTTT.

The V and J genes are TRBV5-6 and TRBJ1-2; TRBD1 matches at 7 bases. Germline lookup yields CDR1 SGHDT and CDR2 YYEEEE. CDR3 length equals 15 residues. The V segment lost 0 bases and the J segment 2 bases; nucleotides outside the gene matches: 4. CDR3 coding DNA: TGTGCCAGCAGCTTGGGGCTGACAGGGAACTATGGCTACACCTTC. Translated, it gives CASSLGLTGNYGYTF.

This chain connects TRBV6-2 or TRBV6-3 to TRBJ2-2; 9 bases agree with TRBD2. The length of the CDR3 is 17 residues. Unmatched junction bases numbered 6, after V lost 2 bases and J lost 2 bases. The germline CDR1 and CDR2 sequences are MNHEY and SVGEGT. The CDR3 DNA follows: TGTGCCAGCAGTTACCTGGGCGGGAGGGCCAACACCGGGGAGCTGTTTTTT. This codes for CASSYLGGRANTGELFF.

The rearrangement joins TRBV5-6 to TRBJ1-3; maybe TRBD1 (6 bases). The CDR3 contains 14 residues. Germline lookup yields CDR1 SGHDT and CDR2 YYEEEE. The ends were cut back, 2 bases at V and 4 bases at J, with 10 bases in the middle. CDR3 DNA sequence: TGTGCCAGCAGCTTTCCCCAGGGGGGAAACACCATATATTTT. Its translation: CASSFPQGGNTIYF. The whole variable domain, remainder taken from reference TRBV5-6 and TRBJ1-3, is DAGVTQSPTHLIKTRGQQVTLRCSPKSGHDTVSWYQQALGQGPQFIFQYYEEEERQRGNFPDRFSGHQFPNYSSELNVNALLLGDSALYLCASSFPQGGNTIYFGEGSWLTVV.

The rearrangement joins TRBV28 to TRBJ2-7, with D tentatively TRBD2 (7 bases). The V end lost 5 bases, the J end lost 5 bases, and 16 bases lay between the germline ends. The CDR3 extends over 14 amino acids. Germline V CDR1 and CDR2: MDHEN, SYDVKM. The CDR3 is CASSTGTRGDEQYV. The CDR3 nucleotides read TGTGCCAGCAGTACAGGGACTCGGGGGGACGAGCAGTACGTC.

This rearrangement joins TRBV5-5 to TRBJ2-2, with no clear D. The germline gives CDR1 SGHKS, CDR2 YYEKEE (reference sequence). The germline V and J ends were trimmed by 3 bases and 5 bases, with 11 bases remaining between them. The CDR3 length is 14 residues. The CDR3 nucleotides are TGTGCCAGCAGCTACCCGACTTCTACCGGGGAGCTGTTTTTT. Translation gives CASSYPTSTGELFF.

The chain joins TRBV28 to TRBJ1-5; possible D gene TRBD1, 6 bases. The CDR3 has 14 residues. V was clipped by 4 bases and J by 2 bases, with 9 bases between them. Germline CDR1 is MDHEN and CDR2 is SYDVKM. The CDR3 protein is CASSSGGGNQPQHF. For the CDR3, the DNA is TGTGCCAGCAGTTCTGGGGGCGGCAATCAGCCCCAGCATTTT.

V usage is TRBV28 and J usage is TRBJ1-3; D remains unclear. CDR3 length equals 14 residues. The V gene lost 5 bases and the J gene lost 0 bases, with 8 bases spanning the gap. The germline gives CDR1 MDHEN, CDR2 SYDVKM. The CDR3 bases are TGTGCCAGCAGTAAAGCTAGCTCTGGAAACACCATATATTTT. Translation: CASSKASSGNTIYF.

The chain carries TRBV19 and TRBJ2-7; D may be TRBD2 (6 bases). The ends were cut back, 3 bases at V and 3 bases at J, with 12 bases in the middle. The germline CDR1 and CDR2 sequences are LNHDA and SQIVND (reference sequence). This CDR3 is built from 14 residues. The CDR3 loop reads CASSIAGQSYEQYF. DNA for the CDR3: TGTGCCAGTAGTATTGCGGGGCAGAGCTACGAGCAGTACTTC.

The chain is built from TRBV28 and TRBJ2-4, with D possibly TRBD2 on 6 matching bases. CDR3 length equals 14 residues. The germline CDR1 and CDR2 sequences are MDHEN and SYDVKM. Between the trimmed V and J ends, which lost 2 bases and 1 base, there was a span of 6 bases. The CDR3 bases are TGTGCCAGCAGTTTAGGGGGGGCCAAAAACATTCAGTACTTC. It specifies CASSLGGAKNIQYF.

V gene TRBV28 combines with J gene TRBJ1-2; maybe TRBD1 (6 bases). Germline values: CDR1 MDHEN, CDR2 SYDVKM. V lost 7 bases and J lost 2, with 20 bases in between. The CDR3 sequence is 16 residues long. CDR3 DNA: TGTGCCAGCAACTCCGGGGGGGCTTCTTTCAACTATGGCTACACCTTC. Its protein product is CASNSGGASFNYGYTF.

This chain joins TRBV7-6 and TRBJ2-2; D is uncertain. Per the germline V gene, CDR1 is SGHVS and CDR2 is FNYEAQ. The CDR3 is 15 residues long. V lost 2 bases, J lost 2 bases, and 9 bases lay in between. The CDR3 sequence is CASSLRPVNTGELFF. DNA of the CDR3: TGTGCCAGCAGCTTACGTCCGGTCAACACCGGGGAGCTGTTTTTT.

The V gene is TRBV5-8, the J gene TRBJ1-6, with 9 bases lining up with TRBD1. The trim removed 4 bases at V and 8 bases at J, leaving 4 bases unmatched. Germline V gives CDR1 SGHTS, CDR2 YDEGEE. This CDR3 has 14 amino acids. The CDR3 DNA reads TGTGCCAGCAGCCTGGGACAGGGAGATTCACCCCTCCACTTT. It encodes CASSLGQGDSPLHF.

The chain has TRBV30 and TRBJ1-1; D gene uncertain. Germline V gene data show CDR1 as GTSNPN and CDR2 as SVGIG (reference sequence). V dropped 0 bases and J dropped 4 bases, with 6 bases sitting between them. The CDR3 runs to 12 residues. The CDR3 nucleotides read TGTGCCTGGAGTGTGTGGGGCACTGAAGCTTTCTTT. This sequence encodes CAWSVWGTEAFF.

The chain carries TRBV7-9 and TRBJ1-2, with 8 nucleotides matching TRBD1. This CDR3 is 16 amino acids long. V was pared by 5 bases and J by 2 bases, with 10 bases of the junction left unmatched. Germline CDR1 is SEHNR and CDR2 is FQNEAQ (reference sequence). The CDR3 bases are TGTGCCAGCAGCGGACAGGGTCTTGGACCGAACTATGGCTACACCTTC. Protein sequence: CASSGQGLGPNYGYTF.

The chain joins TRBV28 to TRBJ2-7; no firm D call. CDR1 is MDHEN and CDR2 is SYDVKM in the germline V gene. The CDR3 covers 18 residues. V was trimmed by 4 bases and J by 0 bases, leaving 22 bases between them. The CDR3 region has the DNA TGTGCCAGCAGTTCGGGTTACTCAGGAAGAGGAATCTCCTACGAGCAGTACGTC. It codes for CASSSGYSGRGISYEQYV.

This chain's CDR3 is CAWSVHGGIDNSPLHF. DNA of the CDR3: TGTGCCTGGAGTGTCCACGGAGGGATAGATAATTCACCCCTCCACTTT. The genes are TRBV30 and TRBJ1-6; unclear D gene. V was pared by 0 bases and J by 5 bases, with 14 bases between. The CDR3 sequence is 16 residues long. Germline V gives CDR1 GTSNPN, CDR2 SVGIG (reference sequence). Based on the CDR3 plus reference TRBV30 and TRBJ1-6, the full variable domain is SQTIHQWPATLVQPVGSPLSLECTVEGTSNPNLYWYRQAAGRGLQLLFYSVGIGQISSEVPQNLSASRPQDRQFILSSKKLLLSDSGFYLCAWSVHGGIDNSPLHFGNGTRLTVT.

There are a few counts of this clone. The genes are TRBV30 and TRBJ1-5, with D maybe TRBD1 (5 bases). The CDR3 loop spans 15 amino acids. V was shortened by 1 base and J by 8 bases, with 18 bases between the two germline ends. Per germline, CDR1 GTSNPN and CDR2 SVGIG (reference sequence). CDR3 DNA: TGTGCCTGGAGTGCGGGGACTCTCCGTGGAAAGCCCCAGCATTTT. Residues: CAWSAGTLRGKPQHF.

This chain joins TRBV7-3 and TRBJ2-1; tentative D call: TRBD1 (5 bases). The germline V gene has CDR1 SGHTA and CDR2 FQGTGA. The CDR3 consists of 16 residues. V lost 0 bases and J 0 bases, leaving 9 bases between the germline ends. In DNA form, the CDR3 reads TGTGCCAGCAGCTTAACTGGGGCTAACTCCTACAATGAGCAGTTCTTC. It yields the protein CASSLTGANSYNEQFF.

This clone was seen a single time. As DNA, the CDR3 is TGTGCCAGCAGCCGCTTCGAATCGAACACTGAAGCTTTCTTT. Protein: CASSRFESNTEAFF. The V call is TRBV14, the J call TRBJ1-1; D unclear. Germline-derived CDR1 and CDR2 are SGHDN and FVKESK. The CDR3 runs 14 residues. Between the trimmed V and J ends, which lost 4 bases and 1 base, there was a span of 10 bases.

V is TRBV6-4 and J is TRBJ2-2, with TRBD2 matching 10 bases. The CDR3 loop spans 17 amino acids. The ends lost 0 bases at V and 6 bases at J; junction bases unmatched: 7. CDR1 and CDR2 from the germline V gene are MRHNA and SNTAGT. The CDR3 DNA sequence: TGTGCCAGCAGTGACTCGGTCCAGACTAGCGGGTCCGGGGAGCTGTTTTTT. Translation gives CASSDSVQTSGSGELFF.

The chain combines TRBV5-1 with TRBJ2-5; D is unclear. The CDR3 length is 15 residues. Deletions cut 4 bases from V and 1 base from J, with 14 bases between. CDR1 SGHRS and CDR2 YFSETQ come from the germline V gene. CDR3 amino acids: CASSQGTLTQETQYF. In DNA, the CDR3 is TGCGCCAGCAGCCAAGGAACACTTACCCAAGAGACCCAGTACTTC. The variable domain in full, completed from reference TRBV5-1 and TRBJ2-5, reads KAGVTQTPRYLIKTRGQQVTLSCSPISGHRSVSWYQQTPGQGLQFLFEYFSETQRNKGNFPGRFSGRQFSNSRSEMNVSTLELGDSALYLCASSQGTLTQETQYFGPGTRLLVL.

The chain recombines TRBV18 with TRBJ1-5; D ambiguous. V was pared by 0 bases and J by 3 bases, with 15 bases between. Germline values: CDR1 KGHSH, CDR2 LQKENI. The CDR3 runs 17 residues. This chain's CDR3 is CASSPPMGRGYNQPQHF. In DNA, the CDR3 is TGTGCCAGCTCACCACCGATGGGAAGAGGGTACAATCAGCCCCAGCATTTT.

The V gene is TRBV28, the J gene TRBJ2-2; D could derive from TRBD1 or TRBD2 (6 bases each). The CDR3 consists of 16 residues. V was cut by 1 base and J by 0 bases, with 9 bases left in between. The germline gives CDR1 MDHEN, CDR2 SYDVKM. The CDR3 region is CASSLLGGPNTGELFF. DNA of the CDR3: TGTGCCAGCAGTTTATTGGGGGGCCCGAACACCGGGGAGCTGTTTTTT.

The V call is TRBV14, the J call TRBJ1-1; 7 bases align to TRBD1. Germline CDR1 reads SGHDN; CDR2 reads FVKESK. V shed 4 bases and J 4 bases; nucleotides not matched to a gene: 6. The length of the CDR3 is 14 residues. The CDR3 reads CASSLLSGGTEAFF. The CDR3 DNA reads as TGTGCCAGCAGCCTTCTATCAGGGGGCACTGAAGCTTTCTTT.

J is TRBJ1-4 and V is TRBV25-1; D possibly corresponds to TRBD1 (5 bases). The CDR3 extends over 15 amino acids. Deletions cut 0 bases from V and 5 bases from J, with 10 bases between. The germline CDR1 and CDR2 sequences are MGHDK and SYGVNS. CDR3: CASSEYRGGNEKLFF. The DNA of the CDR3 is TGTGCCAGCAGTGAATATCGGGGGGGGAATGAAAAACTGTTTTTT.

The chain has TRBV7-8 and TRBJ2-7, with TRBD1 as a possible D gene (6 bases). V lost 4 bases and J lost 0, with 13 bases in between. Germline V lookup: CDR1 SGHVS, CDR2 FQNEAQ. This CDR3 has 15 residues. In DNA form, the CDR3 reads TGTGCCAGCAGCTCTACGGACAGTTTCTCCTACGAGCAGTACTTC. Translating gives CASSSTDSFSYEQYF.

The chain uses TRBV6-2 or TRBV6-3 and TRBJ1-1, with D unresolved. CDR3 length equals 12 residues. Trimming took 6 bases from V and 7 from J, leaving 12 bases between them. Germline lookup yields CDR1 MNHEY and CDR2 SVGEGT. The CDR3 DNA is TGTGCCAGCAGCCGTACATCCGTTGAAGCTTTCTTT. Its protein is CASSRTSVEAFF.

This sequence joins TRBV3-1 (or the pseudogene TRBV3-2) and TRBJ2-2; D remains unclear. V was cut by 0 bases and J by 5 bases, with 4 bases left in between. CDR1 is LGHDT and CDR2 is YNNKEL in the germline V gene (reference sequence). This CDR3 has 13 amino acids. CDR3 nucleotide sequence: TGTGCCAGCAGCCAAGATGTGACCGGGGAGCTGTTTTTT. This translates into CASSQDVTGELFF.

This clone was counted once. The J gene is TRBJ1-2, the V gene TRBV7-9; unclear D gene. The CDR3 has 14 residues. Per the germline V gene, CDR1 is SEHNR and CDR2 is FQNEAQ (reference sequence). V lost 5 bases, J lost 8 bases, and 18 bases lay in between. CDR3 DNA sequence: TGTGCCAGCAGCGATAGGGCCGTCGTCTGGGGCTACACCTTC. Its translation is CASSDRAVVWGYTF.

The rearrangement joins TRBV4-1 to TRBJ1-5, with 7 nucleotides matching TRBD1. Germline V gives CDR1 MGHRA, CDR2 YSYEKL. V lost 5 bases and J lost 1; bases outside the gene matches: 5. This CDR3 has 15 amino acids. CDR3 loop: CASSVRTGSNQPQHF. Here the CDR3 DNA reads TGCGCCAGCAGCGTACGGACAGGCAGCAATCAGCCCCAGCATTTT.

The gene calls are TRBV28 and TRBJ2-2; weak D call: TRBD1 (6 bases). CDR3 size: 16 residues. With 6 bases removed from V and 0 bases from J, the gap between germline ends came to 14 bases. Per the germline V gene, CDR1 is MDHEN and CDR2 is SYDVKM. CDR3 DNA sequence: TGTGCCAGCAGCCGGCCCGGGACACCGAACACCGGGGAGCTGTTTTTT. Amino acids: CASSRPGTPNTGELFF.